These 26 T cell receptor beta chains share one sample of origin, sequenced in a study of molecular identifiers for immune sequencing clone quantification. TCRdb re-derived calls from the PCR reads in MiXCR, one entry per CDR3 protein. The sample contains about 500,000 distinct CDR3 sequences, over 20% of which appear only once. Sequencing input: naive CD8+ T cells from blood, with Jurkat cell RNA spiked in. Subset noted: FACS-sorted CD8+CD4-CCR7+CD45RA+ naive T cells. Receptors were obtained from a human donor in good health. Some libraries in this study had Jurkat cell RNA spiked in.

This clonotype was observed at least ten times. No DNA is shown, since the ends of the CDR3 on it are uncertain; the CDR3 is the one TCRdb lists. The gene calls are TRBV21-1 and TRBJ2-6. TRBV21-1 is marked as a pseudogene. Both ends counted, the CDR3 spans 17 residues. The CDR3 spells CASSILVTLSGANVLTF.

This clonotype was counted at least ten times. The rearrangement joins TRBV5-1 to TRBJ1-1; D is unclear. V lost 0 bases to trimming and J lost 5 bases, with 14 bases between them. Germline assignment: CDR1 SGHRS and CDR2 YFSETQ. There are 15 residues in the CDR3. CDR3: CASSLANLAGTEAFF. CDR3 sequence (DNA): TGCGCCAGCAGCTTGGCCAACCTTGCGGGGACTGAAGCTTTCTTT.

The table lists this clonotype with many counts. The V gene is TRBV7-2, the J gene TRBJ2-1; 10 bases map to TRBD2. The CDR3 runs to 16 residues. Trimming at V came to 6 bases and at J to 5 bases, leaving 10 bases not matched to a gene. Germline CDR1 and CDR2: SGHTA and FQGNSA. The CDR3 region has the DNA TGTGCCAGCAGAACAGACGGACTAGCGGTCCACAATGAGCAGTTCTTC. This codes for CASRTDGLAVHNEQFF.

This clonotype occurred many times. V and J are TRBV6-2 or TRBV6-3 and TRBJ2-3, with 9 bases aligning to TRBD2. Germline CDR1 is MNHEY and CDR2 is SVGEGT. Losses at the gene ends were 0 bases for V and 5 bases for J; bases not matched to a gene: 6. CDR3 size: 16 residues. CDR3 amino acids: CASSYSLAGEGDTQYF. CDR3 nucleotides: TGTGCCAGCAGTTACTCCTTAGCGGGAGAAGGAGATACGCAGTATTTT.

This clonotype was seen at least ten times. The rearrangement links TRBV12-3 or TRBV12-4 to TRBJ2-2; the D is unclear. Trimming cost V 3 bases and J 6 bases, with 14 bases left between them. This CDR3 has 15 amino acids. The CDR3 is CASSFFAPEAGELFF. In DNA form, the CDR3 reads TGTGCCAGCAGTTTCTTCGCTCCAGAGGCCGGGGAGCTGTTTTTT.

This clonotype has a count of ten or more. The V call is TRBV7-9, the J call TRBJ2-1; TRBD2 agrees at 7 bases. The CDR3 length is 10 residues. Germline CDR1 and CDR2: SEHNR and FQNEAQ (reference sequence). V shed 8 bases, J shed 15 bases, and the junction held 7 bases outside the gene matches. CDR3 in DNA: TGTGCCAGCGCCGGGACTAACCCGTTCTTC. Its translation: CASAGTNPFF.

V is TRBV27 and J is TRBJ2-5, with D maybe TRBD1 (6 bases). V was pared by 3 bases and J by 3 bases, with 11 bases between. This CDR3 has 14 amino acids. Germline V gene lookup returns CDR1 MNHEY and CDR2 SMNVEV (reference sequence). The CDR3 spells CASSFLGAEETQYF. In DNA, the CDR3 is TGTGCCAGCAGTTTTTTGGGGGCGGAAGAGACCCAGTACTTC.

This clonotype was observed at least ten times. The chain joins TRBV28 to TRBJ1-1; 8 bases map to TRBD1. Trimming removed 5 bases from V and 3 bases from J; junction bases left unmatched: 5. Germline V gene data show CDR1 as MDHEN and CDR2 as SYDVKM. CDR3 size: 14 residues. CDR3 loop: CASSEMTGDTEAFF. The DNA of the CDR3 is TGTGCCAGCAGTGAGATGACAGGGGACACTGAAGCTTTCTTT.

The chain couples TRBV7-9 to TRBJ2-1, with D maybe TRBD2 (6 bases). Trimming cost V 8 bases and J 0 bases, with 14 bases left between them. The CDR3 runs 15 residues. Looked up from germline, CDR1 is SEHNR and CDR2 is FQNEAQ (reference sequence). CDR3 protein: CASGTGDSSYNEQFF. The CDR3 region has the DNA TGTGCCAGCGGAACGGGAGATAGCTCCTACAATGAGCAGTTCTTC.

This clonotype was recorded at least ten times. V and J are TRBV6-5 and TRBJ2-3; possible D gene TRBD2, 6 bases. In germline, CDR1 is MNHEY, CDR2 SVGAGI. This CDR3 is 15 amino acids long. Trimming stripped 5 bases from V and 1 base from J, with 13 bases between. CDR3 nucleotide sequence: TGTGCCAGCAGTCCTGGGGGACTTGGCACAGATACGCAGTATTTT. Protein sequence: CASSPGGLGTDTQYF.

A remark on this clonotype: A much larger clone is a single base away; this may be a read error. The CDR3 sequence: CASSQDAVDEKLLF. DNA for the CDR3: TGCGCCAGCAGCCAAGATGCAGTAGATGAAAAACTGCTTTTT. V and J are TRBV4-1 and TRBJ1-4; no reliable D call. Germline-derived CDR1 and CDR2 are MGHRA and YSYEKL. The CDR3 has 14 residues.

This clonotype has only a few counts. This chain's CDR3 is CASSPSTGSGGTGELFF. CDR3 bases: TGTGCCAGCAGTCCGTCTACAGGGTCAGGGGGCACCGGGGAGCTGTTTTTT. V gene TRBV27 combines with J gene TRBJ2-2, with TRBD1 identical over 7 bases. V trimming: 5 bases; J trimming: 4 bases; junction bases outside the gene matches: 13. CDR3 length: 17 amino acids. Per germline, CDR1 MNHEY and CDR2 SMNVEV (reference sequence).

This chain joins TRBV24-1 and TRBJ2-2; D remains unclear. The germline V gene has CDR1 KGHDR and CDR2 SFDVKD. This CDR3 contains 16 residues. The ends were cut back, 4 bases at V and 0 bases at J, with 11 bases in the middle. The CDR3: CATSEDNYANTGELFF. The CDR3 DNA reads TGTGCCACCAGTGAGGATAATTACGCGAACACCGGGGAGCTGTTTTTT.

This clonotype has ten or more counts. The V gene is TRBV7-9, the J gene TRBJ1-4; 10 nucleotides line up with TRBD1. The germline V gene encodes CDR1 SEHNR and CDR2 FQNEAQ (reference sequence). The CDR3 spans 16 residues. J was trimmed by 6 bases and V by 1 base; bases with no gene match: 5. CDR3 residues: CASSLELTGGDEKLFF. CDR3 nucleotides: TGTGCCAGCAGCTTAGAACTGACAGGGGGCGATGAAAAACTGTTTTTT.

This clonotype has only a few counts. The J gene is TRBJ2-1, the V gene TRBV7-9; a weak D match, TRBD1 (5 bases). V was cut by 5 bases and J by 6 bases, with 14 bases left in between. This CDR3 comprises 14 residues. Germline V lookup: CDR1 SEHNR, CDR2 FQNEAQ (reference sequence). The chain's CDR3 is CASSGDRGVNEQFF. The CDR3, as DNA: TGTGCCAGCAGCGGAGACAGAGGCGTCAATGAGCAGTTCTTC.

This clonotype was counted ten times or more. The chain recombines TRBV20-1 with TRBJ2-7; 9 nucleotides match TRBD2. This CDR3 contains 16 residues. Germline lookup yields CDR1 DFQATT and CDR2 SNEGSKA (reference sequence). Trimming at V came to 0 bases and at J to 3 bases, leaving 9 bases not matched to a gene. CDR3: CSARDLKASGNYEQYF. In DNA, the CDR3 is TGCAGTGCTAGAGATTTGAAGGCTAGCGGGAACTACGAGCAGTACTTC.

CDR3 loop: CASKPTGASFRTEAFF. The CDR3 coding sequence is TGCGCCAGCAAACCAACAGGGGCCTCTTTTCGCACTGAAGCTTTCTTT. The V call is TRBV4-1, the J call TRBJ1-1; TRBD1 matches at 7 bases. The V gene end was trimmed by 7 bases and the J gene end by 4 bases; junction bases not matched to a gene: 15. Germline CDR1 and CDR2: MGHRA and YSYEKL. This CDR3 is 16 amino acids long.

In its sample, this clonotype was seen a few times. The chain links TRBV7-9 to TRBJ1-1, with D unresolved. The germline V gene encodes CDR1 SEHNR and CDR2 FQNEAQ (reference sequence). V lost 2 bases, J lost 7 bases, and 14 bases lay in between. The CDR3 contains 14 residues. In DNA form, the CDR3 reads TGTGCCAGCAGCTTATCGGGTAGCGACTATGAAGCTTTCTTT. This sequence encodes CASSLSGSDYEAFF.

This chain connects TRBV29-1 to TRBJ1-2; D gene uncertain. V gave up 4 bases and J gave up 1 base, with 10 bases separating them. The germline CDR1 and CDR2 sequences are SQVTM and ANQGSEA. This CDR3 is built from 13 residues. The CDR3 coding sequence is TGCAGCGTTGCTAGCCGGGATAACTATGGCTACACCTTC. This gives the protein CSVASRDNYGYTF.

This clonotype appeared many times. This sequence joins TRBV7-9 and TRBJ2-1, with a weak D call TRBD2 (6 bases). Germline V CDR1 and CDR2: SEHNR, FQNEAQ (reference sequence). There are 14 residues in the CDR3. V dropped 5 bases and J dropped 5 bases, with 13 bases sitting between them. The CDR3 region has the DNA TGTGCCAGCAGCGAGGACTACTCACACAATGAGCAGTTCTTC. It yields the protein CASSEDYSHNEQFF.

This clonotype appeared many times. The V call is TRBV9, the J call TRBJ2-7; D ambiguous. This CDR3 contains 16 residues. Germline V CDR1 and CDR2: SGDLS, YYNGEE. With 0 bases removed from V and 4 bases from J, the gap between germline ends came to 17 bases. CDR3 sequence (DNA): TGTGCCAGCAGCGTAGGATTTGGCACGAATCTATACGAGCAGTACTTC. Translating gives CASSVGFGTNLYEQYF. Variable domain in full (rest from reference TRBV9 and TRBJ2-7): DSGVTQTPKHLITATGQRVTLRCSPRSGDLSVYWYQQSLDQGLQFLIQYYNGEERAKGNILERFSAQQFPDLHSELNLSSLELGDSALYFCASSVGFGTNLYEQYFGPGTRLTVT.

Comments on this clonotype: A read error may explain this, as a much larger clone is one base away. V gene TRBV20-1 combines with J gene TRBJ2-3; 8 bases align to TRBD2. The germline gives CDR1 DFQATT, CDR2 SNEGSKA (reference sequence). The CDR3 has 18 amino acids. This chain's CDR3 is CSASKGTSWVPSTDAQYF. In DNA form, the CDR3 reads TGCAGTGCTAGTAAGGGGACTAGTTGGGTCCCTAGCACAGATGCGCAGTATTTT.

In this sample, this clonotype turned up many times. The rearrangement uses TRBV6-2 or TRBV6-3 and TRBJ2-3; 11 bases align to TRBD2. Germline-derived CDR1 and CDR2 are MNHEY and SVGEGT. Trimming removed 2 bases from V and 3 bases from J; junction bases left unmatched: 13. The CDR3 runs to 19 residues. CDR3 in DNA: TGTGCCAGCAGTTACGCGATAGAGACTAGCGGGATATCAACAGATACGCAGTATTTT. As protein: CASSYAIETSGISTDTQYF.

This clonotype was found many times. The CDR3 DNA follows: TGTGCCAGCAGTTACGTCAGGAATAGCAATCAGCCCCAGCATTTT. It codes for CASSYVRNSNQPQHF. This chain joins TRBV6-2 or TRBV6-3 and TRBJ1-5; D not resolved. The CDR3 length is 15 residues. The V end was cut by 2 bases, the J end by 0 bases, with 8 bases between. Germline V CDR1 and CDR2: MNHEY, SVGEGT.

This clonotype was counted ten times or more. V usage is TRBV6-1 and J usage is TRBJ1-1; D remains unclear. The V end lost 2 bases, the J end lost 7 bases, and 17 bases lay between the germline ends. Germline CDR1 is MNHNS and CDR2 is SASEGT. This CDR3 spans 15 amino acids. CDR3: CASSEIRPVSNEAFF. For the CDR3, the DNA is TGTGCCAGCAGTGAAATAAGGCCAGTCAGTAATGAAGCTTTCTTT.

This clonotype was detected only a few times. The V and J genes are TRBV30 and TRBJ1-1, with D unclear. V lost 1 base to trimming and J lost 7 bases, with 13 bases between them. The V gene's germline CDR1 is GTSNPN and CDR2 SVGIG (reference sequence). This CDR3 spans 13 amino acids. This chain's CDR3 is CAWSEGGLGEAFF. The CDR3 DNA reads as TGTGCCTGGAGTGAAGGAGGATTGGGTGAAGCTTTCTTT.